This is a list of T cell receptor beta chains from one sample in a study of blood T cell repertoires in COVID-19. Assay: immunoSEQ multiplex PCR; the TCRdb copy retains only in-frame clones and omits some. This table has 300,000 or so clones, more than 85% appearing once. The sequenced sample consisted of PBMCs or T cells enriched from blood (not recorded which). The receptors derive from a woman aged 25 to 45 who had recovered from COVID-19. CDR3s include the opening cysteine and the closing phenylalanine or tryptophan. The order of the fields is J gene, V gene, CDR3 protein.

>TRBJ2-7|TRBV30
CAWSVLTREQYF
>TRBJ1-4|TRBV28
CASSLPPNRRRNEKLFF
>TRBJ1-2|TRBV3-1/TRBV3-2
CASSQEAQGQGGGYTF
>TRBJ1-6|TRBV27
CASSFVDRGYSYNSPLHF
>TRBJ1-2|TRBV28
CASAGPPSGQTPYGYTF
>TRBJ2-7|TRBV14
CASSQDLGGRSYEQYF
>TRBJ1-4|TRBV28
CASNPGRDNEKLFF
>TRBJ2-1|TRBV14
CASSQDQAGGFYEQFF
>TRBJ2-5|TRBV28
CASSQQEETQYF
>TRBJ2-7|TRBV2
CASGGQAYEQYF
>TRBJ1-5|TRBV5-1
CASSLAEGALYSNQPQHF
>TRBJ1-3|TRBV30
CAWREGNGNTIYF
>TRBJ1-1|TRBV5-5
CASSLRGEFGEAFF
>TRBJ2-3|TRBV9
CASSPRTGVTDTQYF
>TRBJ1-1|TRBV6-5
CASRRQGVNTEAFF
>TRBJ1-1|TRBV5-6
CASSFLTGSTEAFF
>TRBJ1-5|TRBV2
CASSRPGDSNQPQHF
>TRBJ1-3|TRBV7-9
CASSWFEQQEPGNTIYF
>TRBJ2-1|TRBV5-1
CASSLEAGGIYNEQFF
>TRBJ2-3|TRBV24-1
CATSDPGSGGDTQYF
>TRBJ2-7|TRBV5-5
CASSPGTGVREQYF
>TRBJ2-5|TRBV28
CASSWDRGQETQYF
>TRBJ2-1|TRBV5-4
CASSLPGQRSYNEQFF
>TRBJ2-1|TRBV7-9
CASSSTLLAYNEQFF
>TRBJ1-1|TRBV12-3/TRBV12-4
CASSLFLTEAFF
>TRBJ1-6|TRBV3-1/TRBV3-2
CASSQEGARSSPLHF
>TRBJ1-1|TRBV7-9
CASSLGGRGMNTEAFF
>TRBJ2-7|TRBV7-9
CASSAGTGYSLYEQYF
>TRBJ1-2|TRBV19
CASSGQTGRNGYTF
>TRBJ2-3|TRBV11-2
CASSPRSASEAYTDTQYF
>TRBJ2-3|TRBV11-2
CASSSRADGDTQYF
>TRBJ2-1|TRBV7-9
CASSLDRLAGFNEQFF
>TRBJ2-7|TRBV10-3
CAISGISVHEQYF
>TRBJ1-2|TRBV6-5
CASSPRRNYGYTF
>TRBJ2-2|TRBV30
CAWSVQGAGELFF
>TRBJ1-3|TRBV3-1/TRBV3-2
CASSPGRWSSGNTIYF
>TRBJ1-4|TRBV5-1
CASAPGGSGTNEKLFF
>TRBJ1-4|TRBV10-1
CASSDRRNEKLFF
>TRBJ2-7|TRBV29-1
CSVDPGGGYEQYF
>TRBJ1-2|TRBV5-4
CASSGGTGGAFGYTF
>TRBJ2-5|TRBV27
CASSLRLAGGQETQYF
>TRBJ2-1|TRBV20-1
CSASVLAGGRNEQFF
>TRBJ1-2|TRBV4-1
CASSHLGTGGHGYTF
>TRBJ1-2|TRBV2
CATGEGYGYTF
>TRBJ2-3|TRBV27
CASSFGGRATDTQYF
>TRBJ2-5|TRBV15
CATSRLGGTTVGETQYF
>TRBJ2-1|TRBV4-2
CASSTGLAVSRNEQFF
>TRBJ2-7|TRBV5-6
CASSALTRQMVSYEQYF
>TRBJ2-1|TRBV7-9
CASSRSESSYNEQFF